The 9 T cell receptor beta chains below come from one sample, sequenced in a study of vaccination and CD4 T cells after COVID-19. The Oncomine TCR Beta short-read assay was applied to DNA of cultured CD4+ T cells. Using its own MiXCR run on the PCR reads, TCRdb lists one record per CDR3 protein. The data show 15,000 to 20,000 distinct CDR3 sequences, around 40% seen once. These receptors have no identified antigens. As to treatment: roughly 11-day PBMC culture with coronavirus spike peptide pools or control peptides (ViraFEST assay). The source was CD4+ T cells from blood, cultured in vitro, collected before SARS-CoV-2 vaccination. These receptors were taken from a human donor who had recovered from COVID-19.

The chain recombines TRBV7-2 with TRBJ1-3; 9 nucleotides agree with TRBD1. This CDR3 comprises 17 residues. The V segment lost 1 base and the J segment 7 bases; nucleotides outside the gene matches: 11. The germline V gene has CDR1 SGHTA and CDR2 FQGNSA. The CDR3 DNA is TGTGCCAGCAGCTTAGGGGGTGGACAGGGGTTCGGGAACACCATATATTTT. Amino acids: CASSLGGGQGFGNTIYF.

J is TRBJ1-3 and V is TRBV20-1; D unresolved. This CDR3 contains 12 residues. Per germline, CDR1 DFQATT and CDR2 SNEGSKA (reference sequence). V was shortened by 5 bases and J by 1 base, with 6 bases between the two germline ends. CDR3 amino acids: CSARMSGNTIYF. CDR3 nucleotide sequence: TGCAGTGCTCGTATGTCTGGAAACACCATATATTTT.

This clonotype was detected a few times. The chain uses TRBV6-5 and TRBJ2-7, with 8 bases that match TRBD2. The V gene's germline CDR1 is MNHEY and CDR2 SVGAGI. The CDR3 consists of 15 residues. The junction had 6 bases not matched to a gene; V was cut back by 0 bases and J by 5 bases. The CDR3 bases are TGTGCCAGCAGTTACTCAGGGCGGGAGGACCACGAGCAGTACTTC. Protein sequence: CASSYSGREDHEQYF.

The chain is built from TRBV27 and TRBJ1-1, with TRBD1 as a possible D gene (6 bases). The CDR3 loop spans 15 amino acids. Germline CDR1 and CDR2: MNHEY and SMNVEV (reference sequence). Between the trimmed V and J ends, which lost 4 bases and 1 base, there was a span of 13 bases. The CDR3 loop is CASSWGPPANTEAFF. The CDR3 DNA sequence: TGTGCCAGCAGTTGGGGGCCACCGGCGAACACTGAAGCTTTCTTT.

V gene TRBV7-2 combines with J gene TRBJ2-1; the D gene is possibly TRBD2 (5 bases). Per germline, CDR1 SGHTA and CDR2 FQGNSA. Trimming shortened V by 1 base and J by 3 bases, and 22 bases separated the two germline ends. The CDR3 contains 19 residues. CDR3 nucleotides: TGTGCCAGCAGCTTAGATCCACGGGGAGCCACGAAGATCTACAATGAGCAGTTCTTC. Amino acid sequence: CASSLDPRGATKIYNEQFF.

The CDR3 loop reads CASSSISTGIGANVLTF. The CDR3 region has the DNA TGTGCCAGCAGTTCCATTTCGACAGGGATTGGGGCCAACGTCCTGACTTTC. The chain employs TRBV6-5 and TRBJ2-6, with 7 nucleotides matching TRBD1. CDR3 length: 17 residues. J lost 3 bases, V lost 4 bases, and 9 bases had no gene match. The germline V gene has CDR1 MNHEY and CDR2 SVGAGI.

The CDR3 DNA follows: TGTGCCATCAGGGGATCTGGGGCCAACGTCCTGACTTTC. Its translation is CAIRGSGANVLTF. This sequence joins TRBV10-3 and TRBJ2-6; no reliable D call. This CDR3 is 13 amino acids long. CDR1 is ENHRY, CDR2 SYGVKD, per germline. The V and J ends lost 6 bases and 1 base respectively, with 4 bases between them.

This clonotype was observed a handful of times. The J gene is TRBJ2-7, the V gene TRBV20-1; 12 nucleotides agree with TRBD2. The germline CDR1 and CDR2 sequences are DFQATT and SNEGSKA (reference sequence). This CDR3 region has 16 residues. The V gene end was trimmed by 0 bases and the J gene end by 4 bases; junction bases not matched to a gene: 7. The chain's CDR3 is CSARDPTSGSSYEQYF. The CDR3 region has the DNA TGCAGTGCTAGAGATCCGACTAGCGGGAGCAGTTACGAGCAGTACTTC.

The CDR3 DNA follows: TGTGCCAGCAGCGCGCGGTCAGGGGGTCGCTCTGGAAACACCATATATTTT. Translating gives CASSARSGGRSGNTIYF. This rearrangement joins TRBV7-2 to TRBJ1-3; TRBD1 aligns across 7 bases. The CDR3 runs 17 residues. V was clipped by 5 bases and J by 0 bases; unmatched bases: 10. CDR1 and CDR2 (germline): SGHTA, FQGNSA.